This entry lists 11 T cell receptor beta chains sequenced from one sample in a study of CD8+ T cells in alopecia areata. cDNA serving as the sequencing template came from extracted, reverse transcribed RNA. Method: immunoSEQ multiplex PCR; TCRdb's copy keeps in-frame clones and lacks some. The sample holds more than 150,000 clones, around 50% seen once. The sample consisted of CD4+ T cells sorted from blood, taken at week 0. These receptors originate from a human donor with alopecia areata.

This clone was counted once. The rearrangement uses TRBV5-1 and TRBJ2-4; 8 positions agree with TRBD1. Germline CDR1 SGHRS, CDR2 YFSETQ. The CDR3 is made up of 15 amino acids. The junction had 7 bases not matched to a gene; V was cut back by 3 bases and J by 5 bases. Here the CDR3 reads CASSSGQGNENIQYF. For the CDR3, the DNA is TGCGCCAGCAGCTCAGGACAGGGAAATGAAAACATTCAGTACTTC.

This clone was picked up a small number of times. The genes are TRBV7-9 and TRBJ1-1; D gene ambiguous. The V end was cut by 8 bases, the J end by 4 bases, with 11 bases between. The germline CDR1 and CDR2 sequences are SEHNR and FQNEAQ (reference sequence). The CDR3 length is 12 residues. The CDR3 loop reads CASSLWGTEAFF. The CDR3 DNA sequence: TGTGCCAGCTCTTTGTGGGGCACTGAAGCTTTCTTT.

This chain links TRBV5-1 with TRBJ2-4; possibly TRBD2 for D (7 bases). The CDR3 covers 18 residues. Trimming removed 0 bases at V and 1 base at J, with 17 bases between. Germline V gene lookup returns CDR1 SGHRS and CDR2 YFSETQ. The CDR3 loop reads CASSLAPRGAGAKNIQYF. CDR3 nucleotides: TGCGCCAGCAGCTTGGCTCCCAGGGGAGCGGGGGCCAAAAACATTCAGTACTTC.

The chain couples TRBV7-9 to TRBJ2-3; D might be TRBD2 (6 bases). Germline assignment: CDR1 SEHNR and CDR2 FQNEAQ (reference sequence). V was shortened by 5 bases and J by 1 base, with 10 bases between the two germline ends. CDR3 length: 14 residues. The DNA of the CDR3 is TGTGCCAGCAGCCCCACGGGGGGCACAGATACGCAGTATTTT. The encoded protein is CASSPTGGTDTQYF.

The chain uses TRBV15 and TRBJ2-7; D is unclear. CDR1 LNHNV and CDR2 YYDKDF come from the germline V gene (reference sequence). V lost 0 bases to trimming and J lost 0 bases, with 12 bases between them. This CDR3 comprises 16 residues. The CDR3 sequence is CATSRDLGYTSYEQYF. CDR3 coding DNA: TGTGCCACCAGCAGAGATTTAGGGTACACCTCCTACGAGCAGTACTTC. The full variable domain, with the rest looked up from reference TRBV15 and TRBJ2-7, is DAMVIQNPRYQVTQFGKPVTLSCSQTLNHNVMYWYQQKSSQAPKLLFHYYDKDFNNEADTPDNFQSRRPNTSFCFLDIRSPGLGDTAMYLCATSRDLGYTSYEQYFGPGTRLTVT.

This clone was seen more than once but under ten times. The chain combines TRBV29-1 with TRBJ2-6, with D possibly matching TRBD2 (6 bases). With 5 bases removed from V and 0 bases from J, the gap between germline ends came to 8 bases. The V gene's germline CDR1 is SQVTM and CDR2 ANQGSEA. The CDR3 has 14 amino acids. The CDR3 DNA reads as TGCAGCGTTTCCGGGAGCTCTGGGGCCAACGTCCTGACTTTC. The encoded protein is CSVSGSSGANVLTF.

The V and J genes are TRBV11-3 and TRBJ1-1; D uncertain. Germline V gives CDR1 SGHNT, CDR2 YENEEA. The CDR3 loop spans 15 amino acids. V was cut by 6 bases and J by 2 bases, with 16 bases left in between. CDR3 in DNA: TGTGCCAGCAGTCTACAAGCACAGAAAAACACTGAAGCTTTCTTT. Residues: CASSLQAQKNTEAFF.

The chain recombines TRBV18 with TRBJ1-2, with D maybe TRBD1 (5 bases). Trimming stripped 3 bases from V and 4 bases from J, with 12 bases between. The germline CDR1 and CDR2 sequences are KGHSH and LQKENI. This CDR3 is 14 amino acids long. CDR3 nucleotides: TGTGCCAGCTCACCGGCAGGGACGGTCTATGGCTACACCTTC. This encodes CASSPAGTVYGYTF.

This clone has a handful of counts. The chain is built from TRBV5-1 and TRBJ2-1; TRBD2 aligns across 12 bases. This CDR3 has 15 residues. V gave up 4 bases and J gave up 10 bases; unmatched junction bases: 9. CDR1 and CDR2 (germline): SGHRS, YFSETQ. This chain's CDR3 is CASSLGTSGFLEQFF. The CDR3 DNA follows: TGCGCCAGCAGCCTAGGGACTAGCGGGTTCCTAGAGCAGTTCTTC. The full variable domain, its missing parts supplied by reference TRBV5-1 and TRBJ2-1, is KAGVTQTPRYLIKTRGQQVTLSCSPISGHRSVSWYQQTPGQGLQFLFEYFSETQRNKGNFPGRFSGRQFSNSRSEMNVSTLELGDSALYLCASSLGTSGFLEQFFGPGTRLTVL.

This clone has just a few counts. The chain recombines TRBV6-1 with TRBJ2-1, with 8 bases lining up with TRBD2. V lost 5 bases, J lost 3 bases, and 6 bases stayed unmatched. CDR3 length: 15 amino acids. Germline values: CDR1 MNHNS, CDR2 SASEGT. The CDR3 region is CASSSFLAGYNEQFF. For the CDR3, the DNA is TGTGCCAGCAGTAGTTTTCTAGCGGGCTACAATGAGCAGTTCTTC.

This clone has a handful of counts. The J gene is TRBJ2-5, the V gene TRBV11-2, with a tentative D call TRBD2 (6 bases). With 1 base removed from V and 4 bases from J, the gap between germline ends came to 7 bases. CDR3 size: 13 residues. Germline CDR1 is SGHAT and CDR2 is FQNNGV. The CDR3 region has the DNA TGTGCCAGCAGCTTAGCACTAGCAGAGACCCAGTACTTC. This sequence encodes CASSLALAETQYF. The entire variable domain, with the rest obtained from reference TRBV11-2 and TRBJ2-5, is as follows: EAGVAQSPRYKIIEKRQSVAFWCNPISGHATLYWYQQILGQGPKLLIQFQNNGVVDDSQLPKDRFSAERLKGVDSTLKIQPAKLEDSAVYLCASSLALAETQYFGPGTRLLVL.